This T cell receptor beta chain was profiled in a study of blood T cells in healthy people across ages. Study-level points and caveats: Measured against age, TCR beta diversity per million T cells decreased in a roughly linear manner.

A second PCR, run for about 7 to 12 cycles, used a sample-barcoded 5' primer plus a J-beta primer mix. A minimum of 2.5 million CDR3-containing paired-end reads was obtained for each sample. MiXCR, run by TCRdb on the 5' RACE reads, gives a single entry per CDR3 protein. The table lists 1.4 million or so distinct CDR3 sequences, about 42% of them singletons. This clonotype has a count of ten or more. Antigen: not known. The sequenced sample was blood. This receptor was identified in a woman under 30 in good health.

For the CDR3, the DNA is TGCGCCAGCAGCCAAGGACAGAGAGAGACCCAGTACTTC. Translating gives CASSQGQRETQYF. The gene calls are TRBV4-1 and TRBJ2-5; tentatively, D is TRBD1 (5 bases). The CDR3 runs 13 residues. Germline loops: CDR1 MGHRA, CDR2 YSYEKL. V was trimmed by 1 base and J by 4 bases, leaving 7 bases between them.